The clone carrying this T cell receptor (beta chain) was detected a few times. This sample is drawn from a study of T cell repertoires in ileal Crohn's disease. The germline gives CDR1 PRHDT, CDR2 FYEKMQ (reference sequence). V was shortened by 1 base and J by 3 bases, with 15 bases between the two germline ends. This CDR3 is built from 16 residues. Some clones are missing from TCRdb's copy, which holds only in-frame ones; the method was immunoSEQ multiplex PCR. The data show some 14,000 clones, with 78% seen just once and roughly 4% held by the top ten. The chain carries TRBV13 and TRBJ1-1; TRBD1 is a possible D gene (6 bases). Sequenced input: ileal tissue. The clonotype comes from an adult with Crohn's disease. The CDR3 spells CASSLVKMSGDTEAFF. The CDR3 DNA reads TGTGCCAGCAGCTTAGTGAAGATGTCAGGGGACACTGAAGCTTTCTTT.